This is a list of T cell receptor beta chains from one sample in a study of shared clonotypes between healthy human individuals. TCRdb's copy holds only in-frame clones and misses some; the assay was immunoSEQ multiplex PCR. The sample lists under 2.5 million clones; around 90% were seen once. Material: naive CD4+ T cells from PBMCs. These receptors were obtained from a man between 18 and 35 years old in good health. Some clones in this sample may be carry-over from other donors' samples. CDR3s include the opening cysteine and the closing phenylalanine or tryptophan. D genes are given only for firm matches. Clone size is given for some rows only: seen once, a few or many times, or a class if the clone is expanded.

-	TRBV27	TRBJ2-6	-	CASSFLGSGANVLTF	TGTGCCAGCAGCTTTCTGGGCTCTGGGGCCAACGTCCTGACTTTC
-	TRBV7-2	TRBJ2-1	once	CASSFLGPMGNNEQFF	TGTGCCAGCAGCTTTTTGGGCCCGATGGGAAACAATGAGCAGTTCTTC
-	TRBV7-2	TRBJ1-2	-	CASSFSDYGYTF	TGTGCCAGCAGCTTTAGTGACTATGGCTACACCTTC
TRBD1	TRBV6-5	TRBJ2-7	-	CASSLTGVSSYEQYF	TGTGCCAGCAGCCTGACAGGGGTGAGCTCCTACGAGCAGTACTTC
-	TRBV29-1	TRBJ1-1	few	CSSSRANTEAFF	TGCAGCTCGTCCAGGGCTAACACTGAAGCTTTCTTT
TRBD2	TRBV10-3	TRBJ2-7	-	CAISEGPGTSAYEQYF	TGTGCCATCAGTGAAGGGCCCGGGACTAGCGCCTACGAGCAGTACTTC
-	TRBV28	TRBJ1-2	-	CASSLRGEGYTF	TGTGCCAGCAGTTTGAGGGGGGAAGGCTACACCTTC
TRBD2	TRBV19	TRBJ2-7	-	CASSIDLLAGGTYEQYF	TGTGCCAGTAGTATAGACCTCCTAGCGGGAGGCACCTACGAGCAGTACTTC
-	TRBV5-1	TRBJ2-1	-	CASSLQGSSNEQFF	TGCGCCAGCAGCTTGCAAGGTAGCAGCAATGAGCAGTTCTTC
TRBD1	TRBV27	TRBJ2-7	-	CASRRQGTYEQYF	TGTGCCAGCAGGAGACAGGGGACCTACGAGCAGTACTTC
-	TRBV5-1	TRBJ1-1	-	CASNSGPGNTEAFF	TGCGCCAGCAATTCGGGCCCGGGGAACACTGAAGCTTTCTTT
TRBD2	TRBV6-6	TRBJ2-1	-	CASSYGLAGAGEQFF	TGTGCCAGCAGTTACGGGCTAGCGGGAGCTGGTGAGCAGTTCTTC
-	TRBV9	TRBJ2-1	-	CASSASGVALYNEQFF	TGTGCCAGCAGCGCGTCGGGGGTCGCCCTTTACAATGAGCAGTTCTTC
TRBD1	TRBV27	TRBJ2-6	-	CASSLLRGTLSGANVLTF	TGTGCCAGCAGTTTACTCAGGGGGACCCTCTCTGGGGCCAACGTCCTGACTTTC
TRBD2	TRBV28	TRBJ2-1	-	CASRLGLAGAKEQFF	TGTGCCAGCAGGCTGGGACTAGCGGGAGCTAAGGAGCAGTTCTTC
-	TRBV7-3	TRBJ2-5	once	CASSPGTGYGETQYF	TGTGCCAGCAGCCCGGGCACGGGGTATGGAGAGACCCAGTACTTC
-	TRBV30	TRBJ2-3	-	CAWSGTPWADTQYF	TGTGCCTGGAGTGGTACTCCCTGGGCAGATACGCAGTATTTT
-	TRBV15	TRBJ2-7	-	CATSREGLREHYEQYF	TGTGCCACCAGCAGAGAGGGTTTGAGGGAGCACTACGAGCAGTACTTC
-	TRBV18	TRBJ2-3	-	CASSPGISADTQYF	TGTGCCAGCTCACCGGGGATCAGCGCAGATACGCAGTATTTT
TRBD1	TRBV5-4	TRBJ2-2	-	CASSSQGAVGELFF	TGTGCCAGCAGCTCACAGGGGGCGGTCGGGGAGCTGTTTTTT
-	TRBV28	TRBJ1-1	-	CASSLQGSTEAFF	TGTGCCAGCAGTTTACAGGGGAGCACTGAAGCTTTCTTT
TRBD2	TRBV7-3	TRBJ2-5	-	CASSPRPAGGGQETQYF	TGTGCCAGCAGCCCCCGACCCGCGGGAGGGGGTCAAGAGACCCAGTACTTC
TRBD1	TRBV2	TRBJ1-5	-	CASTTGGIQPQHF	TGTGCCAGCACCACAGGGGGCATTCAGCCCCAGCATTTT
-	TRBV6-5	TRBJ2-1	-	CASRDGYNEQFF	TGTGCCAGCAGGGACGGCTACAATGAGCAGTTCTTC
TRBD2	TRBV30	TRBJ2-1	-	CAWSPGLANNEQFF	TGTGCCTGGAGCCCGGGACTAGCGAACAATGAGCAGTTCTTC
-	TRBV7-8	TRBJ2-3	-	CASSLGWGGQSTDTQYF	TGTGCCAGCAGCTTAGGGTGGGGGGGCCAAAGCACAGATACGCAGTATTTT
-	TRBV20-1	TRBJ1-2	-	CSAGRREGYTF	TGCAGTGCTGGGAGACGGGAGGGCTACACCTTC
TRBD2	TRBV5-1	TRBJ2-1	once	CASSSLALAGGNNEQFF	TGCGCCAGCAGCTCCCTGGCGCTAGCGGGAGGGAACAATGAGCAGTTCTTC
-	TRBV5-1	TRBJ2-7	-	CASRPQGQTYEQYF	TGCGCCAGCAGGCCCCAAGGGCAGACCTACGAGCAGTACTTC
-	TRBV4-1	TRBJ2-5	-	CASSRVNQETQYF	TGCGCCAGCAGCCGGGTCAACCAAGAGACCCAGTACTTC
-	TRBV7-7	TRBJ1-5	-	CASSSQLDQPQHF	TGTGCCAGCAGCTCTCAGTTGGATCAGCCCCAGCATTTT
TRBD1	TRBV2	TRBJ2-2	-	CASSISQGTVTGELFF	TGTGCCAGCAGCATTTCACAGGGGACAGTCACCGGGGAGCTGTTTTTT
-	TRBV20-1	TRBJ1-1	-	CSAKVNTEAFF	TGCAGTGCTAAAGTGAACACTGAAGCTTTCTTT
-	TRBV2	TRBJ1-5	-	CASSSYMGSNQPQHF	TGTGCCAGCAGTTCCTATATGGGGAGCAATCAGCCCCAGCATTTT
-	TRBV28	TRBJ1-1	-	CASSLIGPKTEAFF	TGTGCCAGCAGTTTGATTGGACCCAAGACTGAAGCTTTCTTT
TRBD1	TRBV28	TRBJ1-1	-	CASSLPFYRGSRTEAFF	TGTGCCAGCAGTTTGCCCTTTTACAGGGGGTCGCGCACTGAAGCTTTCTTT
TRBD2	TRBV9	TRBJ2-2	-	CASSVGLAVAGELFF	TGTGCCAGCAGCGTAGGACTAGCGGTCGCCGGGGAGCTGTTTTTT